The 29 T cell receptor beta chains below were found in one sample sequenced in a study of control samples from healthy donors and cancer patients. TCRdb's table, derived via immunoSEQ multiplex PCR, lists solely in-frame clones and lacks some. The data contain under 20,000 clones, around 84% of them seen just once; the ten biggest clones take up about 9.9%. Sequences were obtained from PBMCs. Source of these receptors: a woman in her 70s with colorectal cancer.

This clone was seen just once. The chain employs TRBV27 and TRBJ1-4, with a possible D match to TRBD1 (5 bases). V was trimmed by 0 bases and J by 4 bases, leaving 12 bases between them. Per the germline V gene, CDR1 is MNHEY and CDR2 is SMNVEV (reference sequence). This CDR3 is 16 amino acids long. CDR3 sequence (DNA): TGTGCCAGCAGTTTATCGAACGGGGCAGTTAATGAAAAACTGTTTTTT. Its translation is CASSLSNGAVNEKLFF.

The rearrangement joins TRBV2 to TRBJ2-7; D remains ambiguous. The CDR3 runs to 14 residues. The V end lost 2 bases, the J end lost 6 bases, and 14 bases lay between the germline ends. CDR1 SNHLY and CDR2 FYNNEI come from the germline V gene. The CDR3 sequence: CASSERENGFEQYF. CDR3 DNA sequence: TGTGCCAGCAGTGAAAGGGAAAATGGATTCGAGCAGTACTTC.

The genes are TRBV18 and TRBJ2-1, with TRBD2 matching 8 bases. The germline V gene has CDR1 KGHSH and CDR2 LQKENI. The V segment lost 4 bases and the J segment 4 bases; nucleotides outside the gene matches: 9. The CDR3 is 16 residues long. CDR3 DNA: TGTGCCAGCTCACGATCTAGCGGGCCTGCTTACAATGAGCAGTTCTTC. This gives the protein CASSRSSGPAYNEQFF.

The chain employs TRBV7-9 and TRBJ1-5; 8 bases fit TRBD1. The V and J ends lost 4 bases and 4 bases, in that order; junction bases with no gene match: 6. Germline loops: CDR1 SEHNR, CDR2 FQNEAQ (reference sequence). The CDR3 totals 15 residues. The CDR3 bases are TGTGCCAGCAGCTATGGACAGGGTCGGAATCAGCCCCAGCATTTT. This gives the protein CASSYGQGRNQPQHF.

The chain links TRBV5-1 to TRBJ1-6; D not certain. V gave up 5 bases and J gave up 7 bases, with 10 bases separating them. This CDR3 has 13 amino acids. CDR1 is SGHRS, CDR2 YFSETQ, per germline. The CDR3 region has the DNA TGCGCCAGCAGTAAGGACTGGAATTCACCCCTCCACTTT. Its translation: CASSKDWNSPLHF.

This chain connects TRBV10-3 to TRBJ1-6; maybe TRBD1 (6 bases). Germline lookup yields CDR1 ENHRY and CDR2 SYGVKD. The V and J ends lost 6 bases and 7 bases respectively, with 13 bases between them. The CDR3 extends over 14 amino acids. Here the CDR3 reads CAISPRGGNSPLHF. For the CDR3, the DNA is TGTGCCATCAGCCCGAGGGGGGGAAATTCACCCCTCCACTTT.

The sample holds a few counts of this clone. This chain links TRBV5-6 with TRBJ2-2; D possibly corresponds to TRBD1 (5 bases). Germline V lookup: CDR1 SGHDT, CDR2 YYEEEE. This CDR3 contains 17 residues. The germline V and J ends were trimmed by 4 bases and 6 bases, with 22 bases remaining between them. The CDR3 reads CASSPWWIGEGPGELFF. The CDR3 coding sequence is TGTGCCAGCAGCCCGTGGTGGATAGGGGAAGGTCCCGGGGAGCTGTTTTTT.

This chain uses TRBV4-3 with TRBJ1-1; TRBD1 matches at 7 bases. Germline loops: CDR1 LGHNA, CDR2 YSLEER. CDR3 size: 12 residues. Unmatched junction bases numbered 3, after V lost 5 bases and J lost 6 bases. CDR3 sequence (DNA): TGCGCCAGCAGCTTGCAGGGGGCTGAAGCTTTCTTT. It yields the protein CASSLQGAEAFF.

The chain is built from TRBV2 and TRBJ1-2; weak D call: TRBD1 (6 bases). The CDR3 spans 15 residues. V dropped 0 bases and J dropped 8 bases, with 16 bases sitting between them. Germline V gives CDR1 SNHLY, CDR2 FYNNEI. For the CDR3, the DNA is TGTGCCAGCAGTGAAGCCTCAGGGGTTATAGGCGGCTACACCTTC. Protein sequence: CASSEASGVIGGYTF. The whole variable domain, remainder taken from reference TRBV2 and TRBJ1-2, is EPEVTQTPSHQVTQMGQEVILRCVPISNHLYFYWYRQILGQKVEFLVSFYNNEISEKSEIFDDQFSVERPDGSNFTLKIRSTKLEDSAMYFCASSEASGVIGGYTFGSGTRLTVV.

CDR3 sequence (DNA): TGTGCCAGCAGTTACTCGAATATGGGCTTTCCTGGCAATGAGCAGTTCTTC. As protein: CASSYSNMGFPGNEQFF. V usage is TRBV6-2 or TRBV6-3 and J usage is TRBJ2-1; D gene ambiguous. Trimming pared 0 bases from V and 6 bases from J, leaving 18 bases between. CDR3 size: 17 residues. CDR1 MNHEY and CDR2 SVGEGT come from the germline V gene.

This chain joins TRBV14 and TRBJ2-7, with 7 positions matching TRBD2. V dropped 5 bases and J dropped 8; count of bases not matched to a gene: 9. The germline V gene encodes CDR1 SGHDN and CDR2 FVKESK. The CDR3 loop spans 13 amino acids. Here the CDR3 reads CASSLREGIQQYF. CDR3 DNA: TGTGCCAGCAGCTTAAGGGAGGGAATCCAGCAGTACTTC.

This chain links TRBV11-3 with TRBJ2-2; maybe TRBD1 (6 bases). The CDR3 covers 16 residues. From germline, CDR1 is SGHNT and CDR2 YENEEA. Deletions cut 5 bases from V and 1 base from J, with 14 bases between. The CDR3 DNA reads as TGTGCCAGCAGCCCAGCCGGGACAAAGAACACCGGGGAGCTGTTTTTT. Translation gives CASSPAGTKNTGELFF.

The CDR3 DNA is TGTGCCAGCAGCAAAGCTCAATTGGCCAGAACGGCGGCCAAAAACATTCAGTACTTC. Encoded protein: CASSKAQLARTAAKNIQYF. The V call is TRBV21-1, the J call TRBJ2-4. TRBV21-1 is a pseudogene locus. The CDR3 loop spans 19 amino acids.

This rearrangement joins TRBV5-8 to TRBJ1-1; 9 bases align to TRBD1. The germline V gene encodes CDR1 SGHTS and CDR2 YDEGEE. There are 14 residues in the CDR3. V dropped 3 bases and J dropped 1; count of bases not matched to a gene: 1. The CDR3 protein is CASSWGQGNTEAFF. CDR3 coding DNA: TGTGCCAGCAGCTGGGGACAGGGGAACACTGAAGCTTTCTTT.

This clone was seen a few times. This sequence joins TRBV18 and TRBJ1-1, with 9 bases identical to TRBD1. The J segment lost 1 base and the V segment lost 5 bases, leaving 2 bases of the junction unmatched. This CDR3 comprises 14 residues. The germline CDR1 and CDR2 sequences are KGHSH and LQKENI. This CDR3 is CASSLDRGNTEAFF. The CDR3 DNA follows: TGTGCCAGCTCATTGGACAGGGGGAACACTGAAGCTTTCTTT.

J is TRBJ2-1 and V is TRBV9; weak D call: TRBD2 (6 bases). This CDR3 has 16 residues. Trimming left V 1 base short and J 9 bases short, with 20 bases between. Germline-derived CDR1 and CDR2 are SGDLS and YYNGEE. In DNA, the CDR3 is TGTGCCAGCAGCGTAAGGGAATCGGGAGTTTCTGCTGAGCAGTTCTTC. Its protein product is CASSVRESGVSAEQFF.

The V call is TRBV6-6, the J call TRBJ1-5, with 9 bases identical to TRBD1. Germline V CDR1 and CDR2: MNHNY, SVGAGI (reference sequence). V was pared by 6 bases and J by 3 bases, with 6 bases of the junction left unmatched. The CDR3 covers 15 residues. CDR3 DNA sequence: TGTGCCAGCAGACCCGGGACAGGGAACAATCAGCCCCAGCATTTT. Translation gives CASRPGTGNNQPQHF.

The V call is TRBV6-2 or TRBV6-3, the J call TRBJ2-7; a possible D gene is TRBD2 (6 bases). The CDR3 contains 12 residues. Germline V lookup: CDR1 MNHEY, CDR2 SVGEGT. Trimming cost V 1 base and J 7 bases, with 8 bases left between them. CDR3 in DNA: TGTGCCAGCAGTTACTTGGGGACTGAGCAGTACTTC. It codes for CASSYLGTEQYF.

The chain is built from TRBV10-3 and TRBJ2-7; weak D call: TRBD2 (7 bases). CDR1 and CDR2 (germline): ENHRY, SYGVKD. The length of the CDR3 is 15 residues. Trimming removed 0 bases at V and 6 bases at J, with 15 bases between. The chain's CDR3 is CAISESTLGGAEQYF. Here the CDR3 DNA reads TGTGCCATCAGTGAGTCGACTCTAGGGGGGGCCGAGCAGTACTTC.

The V gene is TRBV11-3, the J gene TRBJ2-5; TRBD2 might be the D (6 bases). The V end lost 4 bases, the J end lost 2 bases, and 17 bases lay between the germline ends. This CDR3 region has 16 residues. The V gene's germline CDR1 is SGHNT and CDR2 YENEEA. CDR3 DNA: TGTGCCAGCAGCTACCGCGGGGACGTCAGACAAGAGACCCAGTACTTC. It yields the protein CASSYRGDVRQETQYF.

The chain recombines TRBV7-3 with TRBJ2-3; a weak D match, TRBD2 (7 bases). Germline CDR1 reads SGHTA; CDR2 reads FQGTGA. V lost 4 bases to trimming and J lost 4 bases, with 21 bases between them. The length of the CDR3 is 17 residues. The CDR3 loop is CASSSGVGGPVADTQYF. In DNA, the CDR3 is TGTGCCAGCAGCTCCGGGGTCGGGGGGCCAGTGGCAGATACGCAGTATTTT.

The J gene is TRBJ2-5, the V gene TRBV7-6, with 7 positions matching TRBD2. V was pared by 0 bases and J by 1 base, with 2 bases of the junction left unmatched. The germline V gene has CDR1 SGHVS and CDR2 FNYEAQ. This CDR3 has 15 residues. CDR3 sequence: CASSLAASGQETQYF. The CDR3 DNA reads as TGTGCCAGCAGCTTAGCCGCTAGCGGCCAAGAGACCCAGTACTTC.

The V gene is TRBV3-1 (or the pseudogene TRBV3-2), the J gene TRBJ1-2; 7 bases agree with TRBD1. CDR3 size: 15 residues. Germline trimming cut 4 bases from V and 2 bases from J; bases unmatched to any gene: 7. The germline CDR1 and CDR2 sequences are LGHDT and YNNKEL (reference sequence). CDR3 nucleotides: TGTGCCAGCAGCCGAGCGGGGACAGCGAACTATGGCTACACCTTC. Translated, it gives CASSRAGTANYGYTF.

V and J are TRBV19 and TRBJ1-3; 7 nucleotides align to TRBD1. This CDR3 comprises 19 residues. Losses at the gene ends were 5 bases for V and 2 bases for J; bases not matched to a gene: 18. Per germline, CDR1 LNHDA and CDR2 SQIVND (reference sequence). CDR3 DNA sequence: TGTGCCAGTAGTCCACAGGGGACTCAAATTCTCTTGACTGGAAACACCATATATTTT. This encodes CASSPQGTQILLTGNTIYF.

The chain links TRBV6-4 to TRBJ1-1; 9 bases are a match to TRBD1. After removal of 6 bases from V and 0 bases from J, the junction contained 5 bases not matched to a gene. Germline values: CDR1 MRHNA, CDR2 SNTAGT. The CDR3 contains 15 residues. CDR3 sequence reads: CASSADRGLNTEAFF. CDR3 DNA: TGTGCCAGCAGCGCGGACAGGGGTCTGAACACTGAAGCTTTCTTT.

On this clone itself: Other DNA sequences in the sample encode the same CDR3. This rearrangement joins TRBV4-1 to TRBJ2-7; D is unclear. V was clipped by 5 bases and J by 3 bases, with 17 bases between them. CDR1 MGHRA and CDR2 YSYEKL come from the germline V gene. The CDR3 covers 15 residues. The CDR3: CASSAGTDLLYEQYF. Written as DNA, the CDR3 is TGCGCCAGCAGCGCCGGAACGGATTTACTCTACGAGCAGTACTTC.

CDR3 region: CASRWSGIAYEQYF. The CDR3, as DNA: TGTGCCAGCAGGTGGTCGGGAATCGCCTACGAGCAGTACTTC. The chain recombines TRBV2 with TRBJ2-7, with D perhaps TRBD2 (5 bases). Germline CDR1 and CDR2: SNHLY and FYNNEI. The V gene lost 6 bases and the J gene lost 2 bases, with 14 bases spanning the gap. CDR3 size: 14 residues.

CDR3 in DNA: TGTGCCAGCAGCCCTCTCTCGACTAGCGGGTACGAGCAGTACTTC. Amino acid sequence: CASSPLSTSGYEQYF. The chain couples TRBV7-2 to TRBJ2-7; 10 bases line up with TRBD2. V was pared by 5 bases and J by 4 bases, with 8 bases of the junction left unmatched. Per the germline V gene, CDR1 is SGHTA and CDR2 is FQGNSA. The CDR3 extends over 15 amino acids.

This clone is a singleton in its sample. The chain carries TRBV18 and TRBJ1-2; D not resolved. Germline CDR1 reads KGHSH; CDR2 reads LQKENI. The CDR3 covers 19 residues. Trimming removed 2 bases from V and 2 bases from J, with 24 bases in between. CDR3 loop: CASSPMARPTPVRNYGYTF. The CDR3 DNA is TGTGCCAGCTCACCAATGGCTCGTCCTACACCGGTACGGAACTATGGCTACACCTTC.